This T cell receptor beta chain emerged from a study of glioma-infiltrating T cells. General study points: Non-neoplastic patients had below-expected tissue-blood divergence, while all gliomas exceeded expectation. A blood CDR3 motif signature was depleted in highly divergent patients. Tissue and blood shared very few CDR3 sequences.

Using RNA template, CDR3s of TCR alpha and beta were amplified with iRepertoire arm-PCR. MiXCR, applied by TCRdb to the multiplex PCR reads, yields one record per CDR3 protein. Of 300,000 to 400,000 distinct CDR3 sequences in the sample, about 40% were seen once. V lost 6 bases, J lost 3 bases, and 7 bases stayed unmatched. The germline V gene encodes CDR1 MNHNS and CDR2 SASEGT. The CDR3 totals 15 residues. Points on this clonotype: Its matching antigen is unknown.

Sample: glioma tissue, nonneoplastic brain tissue, or PBMCs (not recorded which). The sequence came from a human donor with low-grade glioma or glioblastoma, undergoing nonglioma brain surgery, or in good health (not recorded which). J is TRBJ2-2 and V is TRBV6-1; 7 positions match TRBD2. CDR3 bases: TGTGCCAGCAGCTTGGTGGGACTACACACCGGGGAGCTGTTTTTT. Its translation is CASSLVGLHTGELFF.